These 25 T cell receptor beta chains were sequenced from one sample in a study of long-term antiretroviral therapy in people with HIV (dated by TCRdb to the early 2020s). The immunoSEQ hsTCRB v3.0 assay was used at survey level resolution to sequence the TRB variable region. TCRdb took this table from immuneACCESS and kept in-frame rearrangements with V and J called. Such tables lack part of the clones; where checked against another copy, unresolved V genes explain under half of the gap, and the rest is unexplained. This sample comprises about 27,000 clones, about 77% of them detected only once. The biggest ten clones account for around 4.8% of the sample. The sequencing here drew on unsorted PBMCs, taken 0.5 years after starting antiretroviral therapy. These receptors were taken from a woman aged 40 to 50 with HIV.

The CDR3 protein is CASSLPLRESGYGYTF. CDR3 in DNA: TGTGCCAGCAGCCTCCCCCTCAGGGAGTCGGGCTATGGCTACACCTTC. J is TRBJ1-2 and V is TRBV7-9, with D perhaps matching TRBD1 (5 bases). The germline V and J ends were trimmed by 5 bases and 4 bases, with 20 bases remaining between them. Germline V lookup: CDR1 SEHNR, CDR2 FQNEAQ (reference sequence). This CDR3 is 16 amino acids long.

The rearrangement joins TRBV4-1 to TRBJ2-3; a weak D match, TRBD2 (7 bases). This CDR3 contains 18 residues. Germline V gene lookup returns CDR1 MGHRA and CDR2 YSYEKL. V was pared by 1 base and J by 3 bases, with 20 bases between. This CDR3 reads CASSQVGWGGPGTDTQYF. The CDR3, as DNA: TGCGCCAGCAGCCAAGTAGGTTGGGGGGGGCCTGGGACAGATACGCAGTATTTT.

This rearrangement joins TRBV28 to TRBJ2-7; 9 nucleotides match TRBD1. Germline CDR1 reads MDHEN; CDR2 reads SYDVKM. J was trimmed by 7 bases and V by 6 bases; bases with no gene match: 10. This CDR3 has 14 amino acids. The CDR3 region has the DNA TGTGCCAGCAGCCCGGGACAGGGTTCGAGGGAGCAGTACTTC. Translated, it gives CASSPGQGSREQYF. Using reference TRBV28 and TRBJ2-7 for the parts outside the CDR3, the full variable domain is DVKVTQSSRYLVKRTGEKVFLECVQDMDHENMFWYRQDPGLGLRLIYFSYDVKMKEKGDIPEGYSVSREKKERFSLILESASTNQTSMYLCASSPGQGSREQYFGPGTRLTVT.

V usage is TRBV5-1 and J usage is TRBJ1-2, with 9 bases matching TRBD1. The length of the CDR3 is 16 residues. Germline CDR1 is SGHRS and CDR2 is YFSETQ. Trimming at V came to 3 bases and at J to 2 bases, leaving 8 bases not matched to a gene. The CDR3 sequence: CASSSQGALNNYGYTF. The CDR3 nucleotides are TGCGCCAGCAGCTCACAGGGGGCCCTAAACAACTATGGCTACACCTTC. The entire variable domain, with the rest obtained from reference TRBV5-1 and TRBJ1-2, is as follows: KAGVTQTPRYLIKTRGQQVTLSCSPISGHRSVSWYQQTPGQGLQFLFEYFSETQRNKGNFPGRFSGRQFSNSRSEMNVSTLELGDSALYLCASSSQGALNNYGYTFGSGTRLTVV.

The rearrangement uses TRBV7-6 and TRBJ2-1; TRBD2 matches at 8 bases. V was pared by 5 bases and J by 6 bases, with 6 bases of the junction left unmatched. The CDR3 contains 14 residues. The germline gives CDR1 SGHVS, CDR2 FNYEAQ. The CDR3 here is CASSHGGARNEQFF. The CDR3, as DNA: TGTGCCAGCAGCCACGGGGGGGCCCGCAATGAGCAGTTCTTC.

The rearrangement links TRBV4-3 to TRBJ2-3; TRBD2 aligns across 12 bases. The CDR3 covers 17 residues. J gave up 6 bases and V 0 bases, and 7 bases lay outside the gene matches. The germline V gene has CDR1 LGHNA and CDR2 YSLEER. CDR3 loop: CASSQESSGLAGDTQYF. The CDR3 DNA is TGCGCCAGCAGCCAAGAATCCTCAGGACTAGCGGGGGATACGCAGTATTTT.

V usage is TRBV7-2 and J usage is TRBJ2-1; maybe TRBD2 (6 bases). Per germline, CDR1 SGHTA and CDR2 FQGNSA. V lost 3 bases, J lost 7 bases, and 13 bases lay in between. The CDR3 covers 14 residues. The CDR3 protein is CASSFSGVLNEQFF. The CDR3, as DNA: TGTGCCAGCAGCTTTTCGGGGGTACTAAATGAGCAGTTCTTC.

J is TRBJ2-6 and V is TRBV30; 10 nucleotides align to TRBD1. The V and J ends lost 3 bases and 1 base, in that order; junction bases with no gene match: 6. This CDR3 is built from 17 residues. Germline CDR1 reads GTSNPN; CDR2 reads SVGIG (reference sequence). The CDR3 DNA reads as TGTGCCTGGAGAAGGGACAGGGGCCGGTCTGGGGCCAACGTCCTGACTTTC. Its protein is CAWRRDRGRSGANVLTF. Full variable domain (outside the CDR3, taken from reference TRBV30 and TRBJ2-6): SQTIHQWPATLVQPVGSPLSLECTVEGTSNPNLYWYRQAAGRGLQLLFYSVGIGQISSEVPQNLSASRPQDRQFILSSKKLLLSDSGFYLCAWRRDRGRSGANVLTFGAGSRLTVL.

The V gene is TRBV27, the J gene TRBJ1-1; D perhaps matches TRBD1 (5 bases). V was clipped by 6 bases and J by 0 bases, with 14 bases between them. CDR1 is MNHEY, CDR2 SMNVEV, per germline (reference sequence). CDR3 size: 15 residues. CDR3: CASRRDGLMNTEAFF. CDR3 DNA: TGTGCCAGCAGACGGGACGGATTAATGAACACTGAAGCTTTCTTT.

The V call is TRBV11-3, the J call TRBJ1-5; 8 nucleotides line up with TRBD1. The CDR3 spans 18 residues. V lost 5 bases and J lost 0; bases outside the gene matches: 12. Germline V gene data show CDR1 as SGHNT and CDR2 as YENEEA. The CDR3 DNA reads as TGTGCCAGCAGCCTGGACAGGGTTGGGTGGAATAGCAATCAGCCCCAGCATTTT. Translated: CASSLDRVGWNSNQPQHF. The full variable domain, completed using reference TRBV11-3 and TRBJ1-5, is EAGVVQSPRYKIIEKKQPVAFWCNPISGHNTLYWYLQNLGQGPELLIRYENEEAVDDSQLPKDRFSAERLKGVDSTLKIQPAELGDSAVYLCASSLDRVGWNSNQPQHFGDGTRLSIL.

This clone was detected only a few times. The J gene is TRBJ2-7, the V gene TRBV7-2; the D is unclear. The CDR3 has 14 amino acids. Germline-derived CDR1 and CDR2 are SGHTA and FQGNSA. Between the trimmed V and J ends, which lost 1 base and 4 bases, there was a span of 11 bases. This CDR3 is CASSLGGWWYEQYF. CDR3 nucleotides: TGTGCCAGCAGCTTAGGAGGCTGGTGGTACGAGCAGTACTTC.

The V call is TRBV19, the J call TRBJ2-7; the D is unclear. The CDR3 is 16 residues long. The germline V gene has CDR1 LNHDA and CDR2 SQIVND (reference sequence). The V and J ends lost 3 bases and 2 bases respectively, with 17 bases between them. CDR3 DNA sequence: TGTGCCAGTAGTATTTCTCCCGGAGTTCCTCCCTACGAGCAGTACTTC. As protein: CASSISPGVPPYEQYF. The full variable domain, rest sourced from reference TRBV19 and TRBJ2-7, is DGGITQSPKYLFRKEGQNVTLSCEQNLNHDAMYWYRQDPGQGLRLIYYSQIVNDFQKGDIAEGYSVSREKKESFPLTVTSAQKNPTAFYLCASSISPGVPPYEQYFGPGTRLTVT.

This clone showed up just once. The rearrangement joins TRBV18 to TRBJ1-2; D possibly corresponds to TRBD1 (5 bases). This CDR3 comprises 13 residues. V lost 1 base and J 6 bases, leaving 9 bases between the germline ends. CDR1 is KGHSH and CDR2 is LQKENI in the germline V gene. CDR3 loop: CASSPQGSDGYTF. In DNA form, the CDR3 reads TGTGCCAGCTCACCACAGGGGAGCGATGGCTACACCTTC.

This clone occurred a few times. The rearrangement joins TRBV7-9 to TRBJ1-1; D is ambiguous. Trimming took off 5 bases at V and 2 bases at J, with 9 bases between the two ends. This CDR3 is built from 13 residues. Germline CDR1 reads SEHNR; CDR2 reads FQNEAQ (reference sequence). In nucleotides, the CDR3 is TGTGCCAGCAGCGTGGACGCAAACACTGAAGCTTTCTTT. Translation: CASSVDANTEAFF.

This clone appeared once. This chain links TRBV7-9 with TRBJ2-2; D call uncertain. The CDR3 runs to 10 residues. V shed 6 bases and J shed 5 bases, with 1 base lying between them. Germline V gene data show CDR1 as SEHNR and CDR2 as FQNEAQ (reference sequence). The chain's CDR3 is CASSTGELFF. For the CDR3, the DNA is TGTGCCAGCAGTACCGGGGAGCTGTTTTTT.

The chain combines TRBV5-6 with TRBJ2-5; D possibly corresponds to TRBD1 (5 bases). Trimming removed 4 bases from V and 3 bases from J, with 10 bases in between. CDR1 and CDR2 from the germline V gene are SGHDT and YYEEEE. The CDR3 covers 13 residues. This chain's CDR3 is CASSPPREETQYF. DNA of the CDR3: TGTGCCAGCAGCCCACCCAGGGAAGAGACCCAGTACTTC.

The V and J genes are TRBV14 and TRBJ2-5; 10 bases line up with TRBD2. V gave up 4 bases and J gave up 2 bases; unmatched junction bases: 4. The germline gives CDR1 SGHDN, CDR2 FVKESK. The CDR3 runs 15 residues. The DNA for the CDR3 is TGTGCCAGCAGCCGTACGACTAGCGGGCAAGAGACCCAGTACTTC. As protein: CASSRTTSGQETQYF.

The DNA for the CDR3 is TGTGCCAGCAGCGTTTCTGGGGCCAACGTCCTGACTTTC. The encoded protein is CASSVSGANVLTF. This chain connects TRBV9 to TRBJ2-6, with unresolved D. The CDR3 runs 13 residues. Per germline, CDR1 SGDLS and CDR2 YYNGEE. With 2 bases removed from V and 1 base from J, the gap between germline ends came to 1 base.

The chain uses TRBV7-2 and TRBJ1-1; 8 positions match TRBD1. V lost 1 base to trimming and J lost 4 bases; unmatched junction nucleotides: 2. Germline CDR1 is SGHTA and CDR2 is FQGNSA. The CDR3 contains 14 residues. The CDR3 here is CASSLDRGGTEAFF. CDR3 DNA sequence: TGTGCCAGCAGCTTAGACAGGGGGGGCACTGAAGCTTTCTTT.

The chain links TRBV6-5 to TRBJ2-7, with a possible D match to TRBD2 (5 bases). Germline V CDR1 and CDR2: MNHEY, SVGAGI. This CDR3 contains 11 residues. V was shortened by 8 bases and J by 7 bases, with 12 bases between the two germline ends. The CDR3 nucleotides read TGTGCCAGCGGAACGGGATTGGAGCAGTACTTC. It specifies CASGTGLEQYF.

Only a few counts were recorded for this clone. The CDR3: CSVARGQGMQYF. The CDR3 DNA sequence: TGCAGCGTTGCCCGCGGACAGGGGATGCAGTACTTC. The chain has TRBV29-1 and TRBJ2-7; 9 bases line up with TRBD1. The germline CDR1 and CDR2 sequences are SQVTM and ANQGSEA. This CDR3 contains 12 residues. After removal of 4 bases from V and 9 bases from J, the junction contained 7 bases not matched to a gene.

The genes are TRBV7-2 and TRBJ2-1; 7 positions agree with TRBD2. Germline V gene data show CDR1 as SGHTA and CDR2 as FQGNSA. The CDR3 runs 13 residues. The V and J ends lost 5 bases and 9 bases, in that order; junction bases with no gene match: 7. CDR3 bases: TGTGCCAGCAGCACGGGGGGAGGTAGTGAGCAGTTCTTC. It codes for CASSTGGGSEQFF.

This clone appeared a few times. A much bigger clone sits one base away, suggesting this may be a read error. Other nucleotide sequences from this sample produce the same CDR3. The rearrangement joins TRBV19 to TRBJ1-2; 8 bases are shared with TRBD1. The CDR3 extends over 12 amino acids. V gave up 5 bases and J gave up 5 bases; unmatched junction bases: 1. Per germline, CDR1 LNHDA and CDR2 SQIVND (reference sequence). CDR3 sequence reads: CASSGQGYGYTF. CDR3 nucleotides: TGTGCCAGTAGTGGACAGGGTTATGGCTACACCTTC. The full variable domain, in which reference TRBV19 and TRBJ1-2 provide the parts outside the CDR3, is DGGITQSPKYLFRKEGQNVTLSCEQNLNHDAMYWYRQDPGQGLRLIYYSQIVNDFQKGDIAEGYSVSREKKESFPLTVTSAQKNPTAFYLCASSGQGYGYTFGSGTRLTVV.

This clone was picked up one time. The chain employs TRBV18 and TRBJ2-3, with 9 bases aligning to TRBD2. Germline V gives CDR1 KGHSH, CDR2 LQKENI. This CDR3 region has 16 residues. V lost 3 bases to trimming and J lost 0 bases; unmatched junction nucleotides: 4. The CDR3 protein is CASSPYSGGSTDTQYF. CDR3 coding DNA: TGTGCCAGCTCACCTTATAGCGGGGGAAGCACAGATACGCAGTATTTT.

The gene calls are TRBV23-1 and TRBJ1-3; TRBD1 matches at 8 bases. TRBV23-1 is noted as an ORF with a role that remains uncertain. The V and J ends lost 4 bases and 2 bases, in that order; junction bases with no gene match: 16. This CDR3 is 19 amino acids long. CDR3 bases: TGCGCCAGCAGTCTTCAAGTAGTCGGGGACAGGACCCCTGGAAACACCATATATTTT. Translating gives CASSLQVVGDRTPGNTIYF.